Listed below are T cell receptor beta chains from one sample, sequenced in a study of cytomegalovirus exposure and HLA in healthy donors. Only in-frame clones appear in the TCRdb table, and some are missing; sequencing was by immunoSEQ multiplex PCR. The sample carries 110,000 to 150,000 clones, less than 9.5% recorded once. Sequencing was carried out using PBMCs. Source of these receptors: a male donor in good health and CMV-seronegative. CDR3s include the opening cysteine and the closing phenylalanine or tryptophan. Fields, in order: D gene, V gene, J gene, clone size, CDR3 protein, CDR3 DNA. A D gene is named only where the DNA matches it firmly. Expanded clones get a size class; other rows say once, few or many, or leave the size out.

>-|TRBV7-7|TRBJ2-1|-
CASSSPSGLFYNEQFF
TGTGCCAGCAGCTCTCCCTCCGGACTCTTCTACAATGAGCAGTTCTTC
>-|TRBV4-1|TRBJ2-7|-
CASSPQGTSYEQYF
TGCGCCAGCAGCCCACAGGGTACCTCCTACGAGCAGTACTTC
>-|TRBV5-4|TRBJ2-7|few
CASSLAGKATYEQYF
TGTGCCAGCAGCTTGGCGGGAAAAGCTACCTACGAGCAGTACTTC
>-|TRBV27|TRBJ1-5|few
CASSSGLVGQPQHF
TGTGCCAGCAGTTCGGGTCTAGTGGGTCAGCCCCAGCATTTT
>TRBD1|TRBV2|TRBJ2-7|few
CASRLPRGTGGWGEQYF
TGTGCCAGCCGCCTTCCTCGAGGGACAGGGGGTTGGGGGGAGCAGTACTTC
>TRBD2|TRBV11-2|TRBJ2-7|-
CASSLGPAGVYEQYF
TGTGCCAGCAGCTTAGGTCCAGCGGGAGTCTACGAGCAGTACTTC
>-|TRBV5-6|TRBJ2-7|few
CASSFDTSEQYF
TGTGCCAGCAGCTTTGACACCTCCGAGCAGTACTTC
>-|TRBV25-1|TRBJ2-1|few
CASSEGDRYNEQFF
TGTGCCAGCAGTGAAGGAGACAGGTACAATGAGCAGTTCTTC
>TRBD1|TRBV7-9|TRBJ2-7|-
CASSFRPDRGDYEQYF
TGTGCCAGCAGCTTCCGCCCTGACAGGGGCGACTACGAGCAGTACTTC
>TRBD2|TRBV6-5|TRBJ2-5|few
CASSYSPLREETQYF
TGTGCCAGCAGTTACTCGCCGTTGCGGGAGGAGACCCAGTACTTC
>-|TRBV18|TRBJ2-7|few
CASSLAQLYEQYF
TGTGCCAGCTCACTTGCACAGCTCTACGAGCAGTACTTC
>TRBD2|TRBV5-1|TRBJ2-3|few
CASSLALAGLTDTQYF
TGCGCCAGCAGCTTGGCCCTAGCGGGACTCACAGATACGCAGTATTTT
>TRBD1|TRBV10-3|TRBJ2-7|few
CAISEQGATLRGQYF
TGTGCCATCAGTGAACAGGGGGCAACACTACGAGGGCAGTACTTC
>TRBD1|TRBV28|TRBJ1-1|few
CASTTGTGVLQAFF
TGTGCCAGCACCACCGGGACAGGGGTGTTACAAGCTTTCTTT
>-|TRBV5-1|TRBJ2-4|-
CASSPPLTVAKNIQYF
TGCGCCAGCAGCCCCCCCCTCACAGTAGCCAAAAACATTCAGTACTTC
>TRBD2|TRBV15|TRBJ2-2|-
CATSRDLSARLAGGRGELFF
TGTGCCACCAGCAGAGATCTCAGCGCCCGACTAGCGGGGGGGAGAGGGGAGCTGTTTTTT
>-|TRBV2|TRBJ1-4|-
CASSGPFPHGEKLFF
TGTGCCAGCAGTGGCCCATTTCCCCACGGTGAAAAACTGTTTTTT
>TRBD2|TRBV7-3|TRBJ2-1|-
CASSLNLGLERFF
TGTGCCAGCAGCTTAAACCTGGGACTAGAGAGGTTCTTC
>TRBD1|TRBV7-2|TRBJ2-7|-
CASRLRRGSYYEQYF
TGTGCCAGCAGATTACGCAGGGGGTCCTATTACGAGCAGTACTTC
>-|TRBV5-1|TRBJ2-5|few
CASSLRGGQETQYF
TGCGCCAGCAGCTTGAGGGGGGGCCAGGAGACCCAGTACTTC
>-|TRBV15|TRBJ1-3|-
CATSRRSSGNTIYF
TGTGCCACCAGCAGACGGAGCTCTGGAAACACCATATATTTT
>-|TRBV5-3|TRBJ1-1|few
CARSHGHLNTEAFF
TGTGCCAGAAGCCACGGACACTTGAACACTGAAGCTTTCTTT
>-|TRBV27|TRBJ2-7|-
CASRRGAGAYEQYF
TGTGCCAGCCGACGGGGGGCGGGGGCCTACGAGCAGTACTTC
>-|TRBV29-1|TRBJ1-1|-
CTSPPPRRGAFF
TGCACCTCGCCCCCCCCCAGGAGGGGAGCTTTCTTT
>TRBD1|TRBV5-4|TRBJ2-7|few
CASSPGGTGYYEQYF
TGTGCCAGCAGCCCCGGGGGGACAGGGTACTACGAGCAGTACTTC
>TRBD2|TRBV7-9|TRBJ2-1|-
CASSSGLAGLLGNEQFF
TGTGCCAGCAGCTCAGGACTAGCGGGTCTCCTTGGGAATGAGCAGTTCTTC
>-|TRBV6-6|TRBJ1-2|few
CASSPVGPNNYGYTF
TGTGCCAGCAGCCCCGTGGGGCCTAACAACTATGGCTACACCTTC
>TRBD1|TRBV4-1|TRBJ1-5|few
CASSQDKGGPLNQPQHF
TGCGCCAGCAGCCAGGACAAAGGGGGCCCACTCAATCAGCCCCAGCATTTT
>-|TRBV28|TRBJ2-7|few
CATRAESYEQYF
TGTGCCACGCGGGCTGAATCCTACGAGCAGTACTTC
>-|TRBV4-1|TRBJ2-5|few
CASSQARTEIQETQYF
TGCGCCAGCAGCCAAGCTCGGACAGAGATCCAAGAGACCCAGTACTTC
>-|TRBV4-3|TRBJ2-1|few
CASSQSVASSYNEQFF
TGCGCCAGCAGCCAAAGCGTGGCGAGCTCCTACAATGAGCAGTTCTTC
>-|TRBV4-1|TRBJ2-7|-
CASSHQESGVEQYF
TGCGCCAGCAGCCACCAAGAATCGGGGGTCGAGCAGTACTTC
>-|TRBV27|TRBJ2-7|few
CASSLLGGGREQQYF
TGTGCCAGCAGTTTATTAGGTGGAGGCCGGGAACAGCAGTACTTC
>TRBD1|TRBV14|TRBJ2-7|-
CASSQEDRDRPYEQYF
TGTGCCAGCAGCCAAGAAGACCGGGACAGACCCTACGAGCAGTACTTC
>TRBD1|TRBV7-8|TRBJ2-2|few
CASSLSQGDTGELFF
TGTGCCAGCAGCTTAAGCCAGGGGGACACCGGGGAGCTGTTTTTT
>-|TRBV9|TRBJ2-5|few
CASSATGYQETQYF
TGTGCCAGCAGCGCAACAGGGTACCAAGAGACCCAGTACTTC
>-|TRBV6-5|TRBJ1-5|-
CASSPRRVDQPQHF
TGTGCCAGCAGTCCACGGAGGGTAGATCAGCCCCAGCATTTT
>-|TRBV5-1|TRBJ2-7|-
CASSDKGLEHEQYF
TGCGCCAGCAGCGATAAGGGGCTCGAGCACGAGCAGTACTTC
>-|TRBV6-1|TRBJ2-5|few
CASTSGVGETQYF
TGTGCCAGCACTTCAGGGGTAGGGGAGACCCAGTACTTC
>TRBD1|TRBV12-5|TRBJ1-3|-
CASGLSSRNRDRVRNTIYF
TGTGCTAGTGGTTTGTCTTCTCGCAACCGGGACAGGGTAAGAAACACCATATATTTT
>-|TRBV10-3|TRBJ1-1|-
CAISEAQGLNTEAFF
TGTGCCATCAGTGAGGCCCAGGGCCTGAACACTGAAGCTTTCTTT
>-|TRBV19|TRBJ1-2|-
CASSMGGEDLYGYTF
TGTGCCAGTAGTATGGGCGGGGAAGACCTCTATGGCTACACCTTC
>TRBD1|TRBV29-1|TRBJ1-2|-
CSVEDGTGGAHGYPF
TGCAGCGTTGAAGATGGGACAGGGGGCGCTCATGGCTACCCCTTC
>-|TRBV28|TRBJ1-2|-
CASSLWQDSYGYTF
TGTGCCAGCAGTTTATGGCAGGACAGCTATGGCTACACCTTC
>TRBD1|TRBV9|TRBJ2-7|-
CASSAGTGAPYEQYF
TGTGCCAGCAGCGCCGGGACAGGGGCCCCCTACGAGCAGTACTTC
>TRBD1|TRBV7-2|TRBJ1-2|-
CASSPDRVGYTF
TGTGCCAGCAGCCCGGACAGGGTCGGCTACACCTTC
>-|TRBV28|TRBJ2-7|few
CASSLSRDNKQYF
TGTGCCAGCAGTTTATCTCGGGACAACAAGCAGTACTTC
>-|TRBV13|TRBJ1-1|few
CASSLLTPTGNTEAFF
TGTGCCAGCAGCTTACTAACACCGACGGGTAACACTGAAGCTTTCTTT
>TRBD1|TRBV7-2|TRBJ1-2|-
CASSPGTGYGYTF
TGTGCCAGCAGCCCCGGGACAGGGTATGGCTACACCTTC
>-|TRBV10-3|TRBJ2-7|-
CAISEGQGPYEQYF
TGTGCCATCAGTGAGGGCCAGGGGCCCTACGAGCAGTACTTC
>TRBD2|TRBV19|TRBJ2-3|-
CASSIDRAGERTQYF
TGTGCCAGTAGTATAGATAGGGCGGGAGAGCGGACGCAGTATTTT
>-|TRBV21-1|TRBJ1-5|once
CASSKGYRGHGINQPQHF
TGTGCCAGCAGCAAAGGCTACAGGGGGCATGGTATCAATCAGCCCCAGCATTTT
>TRBD1|TRBV28|TRBJ1-6|few
CASSLADRVTSPLHF
TGTGCCAGCAGTTTAGCCGACAGGGTGACTTCACCCCTCCACTTT
>-|TRBV30|TRBJ1-3|-
CAWSVGGTGNTIYF
TGTGCCTGGAGTGTAGGAGGGACGGGAAACACCATATATTTT
>TRBD2|TRBV4-3|TRBJ2-1|-
CASSQEVEQETSGSHEQFF
TGCGCCAGCAGCCAAGAAGTCGAGCAGGAGACTAGCGGGAGTCATGAGCAGTTCTTC
>TRBD2|TRBV7-9|TRBJ2-3|-
CASSLGGRARDTQYF
TGTGCCAGCAGCTTAGGCGGGAGGGCCAGAGATACGCAGTATTTT
>TRBD2|TRBV7-2|TRBJ2-1|-
CASSLVSGRAYNEQFF
TGTGCCAGCAGCTTAGTTAGCGGGAGGGCATACAATGAGCAGTTCTTC